Listed below are T cell receptor beta chains from one sample, sequenced in a study of early T cells in non-severe SARS-CoV-2 infection. In TCRdb, the 5' RACE reads were re-called with MiXCR into one record per CDR3 protein. The sample lists approximately 77,000 distinct CDR3 sequences, more than 10% occurring once. The sample taken for sequencing was whole blood. These receptors originate from an adult who was a healthcare worker with PCR-confirmed SARS-CoV-2 infection or an uninfected control (not recorded which). Each CDR3 is given with its conserved first and last residue.

v_gene | CDR3aa
TRBV13 | CASSQEGRLVF
TRBV25-1 | CASSDQVGSPEAFF
TRBV12-3/TRBV12-4 | CASGISYEQYF
TRBV29-1 | CSVVVLGDTEAFF
TRBV5-1 | CASSPMPAYQETQYF
TRBV4-1 | CASSLYEAGATDTQYF
TRBV11-2 | CASSLGPAGRAGYTF
TRBV7-9 | CASSSDSSGNTIYF
TRBV10-3 | CAIGRGTIIEQFF
TRBV25-1 | CASSANTANLQETQYF
TRBV10-2 | CASSQGDRLYQETQYF
TRBV14 | CASSQDMNYGYTF
TRBV28 | CASSFQREFYEQYF
TRBV27 | CASSWTGEGETQYF
TRBV9 | CASSVVGSTPQWDEQFF
TRBV6-6 | CASSWDSKNTEAFF
TRBV29-1 | CSVGGQGINEQFF
TRBV12-3/TRBV12-4 | CASSLVVQGNYGYTF
TRBV7-2 | CASSPEGPGGANTQYF
TRBV18 | CASSPTGVQNIQYF
TRBV30 | CAWSPRNQPYEQYF
TRBV27 | CASRLPSGRNNEQFF
TRBV4-2 | CASSQDQAGSQPQHF
TRBV5-1 | CASSLEDRNYGYTF
TRBV7-9 | CASSLGNTGYAHQPQHF
TRBV5-1 | CASSPFDLTSYNEQFF
TRBV5-1 | CASSPTSSQETQYF
TRBV29-1 | CSVSGLPSNEQFF
TRBV18 | CASSESDTQYF
TRBV9 | CASSPRRLDSYNEQFF
TRBV13 | CASSLMINEQFF
TRBV2 | CASSYGQGDQPQHF
TRBV5-1 | CASSSQGGTTANIQYF
TRBV7-8 | CASSPDPGTEAFF
TRBV15 | CATSRGSLAGSYNEQFF
TRBV30 | CAWIHTGGWTNYGYTF
TRBV20-1 | CSARAGQSLYGYTF
TRBV6-5 | CASSYSPGQGQETQYF
TRBV27 | CASSLSFFVGVETQYF
TRBV7-9 | CASSSGQGARDEQYF
TRBV28 | CASSLIRTSGSVQDTQYF
TRBV4-2 | CASSQVTGNTGELFF
TRBV7-3 | CASSLSKGGTQYF
TRBV3-1 | CASSQDRPRREASEQYF
TRBV19 | CATEPGPYNEQFF
TRBV7-3 | CASSAGGGELFF
TRBV12-3/TRBV12-4 | CASSFSGKARELFF
TRBV2 | CASSPPTGTVNYGYTF
TRBV6-5 | CASSYLTGGYEQYF
TRBV15 | CATSRESGFTGELFF
TRBV18 | CASSPQGSDTDTQYF
TRBV5-1 | CASSASGSSYNEQFF
TRBV7-6 | CASSLVADTQYF
TRBV7-9 | CASSLGDEQFF
TRBV7-9 | CASSALRDRAPNEQFF
TRBV7-2 | CASSLMGGTQYF